This entry lists 3 T cell receptor beta chains sequenced from one sample in a study of cytomegalovirus exposure and HLA in healthy donors. The PCR made use of 60 Vbeta and 13 Jbeta primers. Measured with immunoSEQ multiplex PCR; TCRdb has only the in-frame clones, and not every one. This table lists 200,000 to 250,000 clones. Sequenced sample: PBMCs. These receptor sequences come from a girl aged 2-15 years in good health and CMV-seropositive.

The rearrangement uses TRBV30 and TRBJ1-1, with D perhaps TRBD1 (6 bases). Trimming stripped 4 bases from V and 0 bases from J, with 15 bases between. The CDR3 totals 15 residues. CDR1 GTSNPN and CDR2 SVGIG come from the germline V gene (reference sequence). CDR3 nucleotides: TGTGCCTGGATCCCTCGACAGGTTATGAACACTGAAGCTTTCTTT. It is translated as CAWIPRQVMNTEAFF. Looking up the rest from reference TRBV30 and TRBJ1-1 gives the full variable domain: SQTIHQWPATLVQPVGSPLSLECTVEGTSNPNLYWYRQAAGRGLQLLFYSVGIGQISSEVPQNLSASRPQDRQFILSSKKLLLSDSGFYLCAWIPRQVMNTEAFFGQGTRLTVV.

The J gene is TRBJ2-7, the V gene TRBV19, with 7 bases aligning to TRBD2. Germline V gene sequence: CDR1 LNHDA, CDR2 SQIVND (reference sequence). The CDR3 extends over 14 amino acids. V lost 2 bases to trimming and J lost 2 bases; unmatched junction nucleotides: 3. Here the CDR3 reads CASSIRGSAYEQYF. The CDR3, as DNA: TGTGCCAGTAGTATACGCGGGAGCGCCTACGAGCAGTACTTC.

This chain joins TRBV12-2 and TRBJ2-5; the listed D gene, TRBD2, was not tested against the DNA. TRBV12-2 is assigned pseudogene status. The CDR3 spans 14 residues. The CDR3 coding sequence is TGTGCAAGTCGCTTAGTTTCTGGTAGCGAGACCCAGTACTTC. Translation: CASRLVSGSETQYF.